These 28 T cell receptor beta chains originate from one sample sequenced in a study of human T cells and chemical hapten exposure. Time point given: patch test 3, about 24 weeks after DPC sensitization. Treatment given: therapeutic diphenylcyclopropenone sensitization with weekly scalp DPC. TCRdb itself ran the RACE reads through MiXCR, one entry per CDR3 protein. The data contain more than 95,000 distinct CDR3 sequences, around 34% of them singletons. The material was whole blood, obtained in connection with sensitization to the hapten diphenylcyclopropenone (DPC). These receptors all come from a middle-aged man with alopecia areata. Some clones in this sample may be carry-over from other donors' samples.

This clonotype turned up a few times. This rearrangement joins TRBV29-1 to TRBJ2-3; D is unresolved. The CDR3 is 17 amino acids. Germline assignment: CDR1 SQVTM and CDR2 ANQGSEA. Trimming cost V 0 bases and J 0 bases, with 16 bases left between them. The CDR3 sequence: CSVEDPPPYPSTDTQYF. The CDR3 DNA follows: TGCAGCGTTGAAGATCCACCCCCGTACCCTAGCACAGATACGCAGTATTTT.

This clonotype has a handful of counts. The rearrangement links TRBV6-5 to TRBJ1-1; 7 nucleotides agree with TRBD1. CDR1 is MNHEY, CDR2 SVGAGI, per germline. This CDR3 is built from 16 residues. Germline trimming cut 2 bases from V and 6 bases from J; bases unmatched to any gene: 12. CDR3 region: CASSYTPTGVISEAFF. DNA of the CDR3: TGTGCCAGCAGTTACACCCCTACAGGGGTGATATCTGAAGCTTTCTTT.

This chain uses TRBV6-2 or TRBV6-3 with TRBJ2-7; possible D gene TRBD1, 5 bases. The V end lost 4 bases, the J end lost 3 bases, and 7 bases lay between the germline ends. Germline CDR1 reads MNHEY; CDR2 reads SVGEGT. The CDR3 is 12 residues long. The CDR3 DNA follows: TGTGCCAGCAGTTGGGGCTTCTACGAGCAGTACGTC. It codes for CASSWGFYEQYV.

The chain combines TRBV5-1 with TRBJ2-2; TRBD2 matches 11 bases. Germline V CDR1 and CDR2: SGHRS, YFSETQ. This CDR3 spans 16 amino acids. V was clipped by 4 bases and J by 3 bases; unmatched bases: 5. The CDR3: CASSVSGRADTGELFF. CDR3 bases: TGCGCCAGCAGCGTTAGCGGGAGGGCCGACACCGGGGAGCTGTTTTTT.

The rearrangement joins TRBV18 to TRBJ1-5; D is unclear. The V end was cut by 0 bases, the J end by 9 bases, with 12 bases between. This CDR3 is 14 amino acids long. Germline loops: CDR1 KGHSH, CDR2 LQKENI. The CDR3 protein is CASSPPAVEGPQHF. CDR3 DNA: TGTGCCAGCTCACCACCGGCGGTAGAGGGGCCCCAGCATTTT.

The chain links TRBV6-2 or TRBV6-3 to TRBJ2-2; D uncertain. V was clipped by 2 bases and J by 6 bases, with 7 bases between them. The length of the CDR3 is 13 residues. The V gene's germline CDR1 is MNHEY and CDR2 SVGEGT. The chain's CDR3 is CASSYTASGELFF. CDR3 coding DNA: TGTGCCAGCAGTTACACAGCGTCCGGGGAGCTGTTTTTT.

The J gene is TRBJ2-7, the V gene TRBV6-5; D perhaps matches TRBD2 (6 bases). CDR3 length equals 14 residues. Trimming took off 3 bases at V and 5 bases at J, with 14 bases between the two ends. Looked up from germline, CDR1 is MNHEY and CDR2 is SVGAGI. The CDR3 sequence is CASSYSGLSDEQYV. The CDR3 DNA reads TGTGCCAGCAGTTATAGCGGTCTCAGCGACGAGCAGTACGTC.

The CDR3 DNA reads TGTGCCAGCAGGCCCGCCCGGGGCGAGCAGTACGTC. Its translation: CASRPARGEQYV. The V call is TRBV6-2 or TRBV6-3, the J call TRBJ2-7; D may be TRBD2 (5 bases). The CDR3 loop spans 12 amino acids. Between the trimmed V and J ends, which lost 6 bases and 6 bases, there was a span of 12 bases. Germline CDR1 is MNHEY and CDR2 is SVGEGT.

The DNA of the CDR3 is TGTGCCAGCAGCTTCCTAGCGGGGCCGAGCTCCTACGAGCAGTACTTC. Its protein is CASSFLAGPSSYEQYF. The V gene is TRBV7-9, the J gene TRBJ2-7, with 9 bases fitting TRBD2. With V trimmed by 3 bases and J by 0 bases, 6 bases remained unmatched. This CDR3 has 16 residues. Germline V lookup: CDR1 SEHNR, CDR2 FQNEAQ (reference sequence). The full variable domain, in which reference TRBV7-9 and TRBJ2-7 provide the parts outside the CDR3, is DTGVSQNPRHKITKRGQNVTFRCDPISEHNRLYWYRQTLGQGPEFLTYFQNEAQLEKSRLLSDRFSAERPKGSFSTLEIQRTEQGDSAMYLCASSFLAGPSSYEQYFGPGTRLTVT.

This clonotype was picked up a small number of times. The chain recombines TRBV7-8 with TRBJ2-7; D remains unclear. The length of the CDR3 is 14 residues. With 5 bases removed from V and 2 bases from J, the gap between germline ends came to 13 bases. CDR1 SGHVS and CDR2 FQNEAQ come from the germline V gene. The DNA for the CDR3 is TGTGCCAGCAGCGCCCGGTTCGTTACCTACGAGCAGTACTTC. Its protein product is CASSARFVTYEQYF.

This chain joins TRBV12-3 or TRBV12-4 and TRBJ1-6; 9 bases are a match to TRBD1. Losses at the gene ends were 6 bases for V and 7 bases for J; bases not matched to a gene: 10. The CDR3 sequence is 16 residues long. For the CDR3, the DNA is TGTGCCAGCAGCTATTCCGGGACAGGGCGGAATTCACCCCTCCACTTT. It is translated as CASSYSGTGRNSPLHF.

V is TRBV4-3 and J is TRBJ2-1, with D maybe TRBD2 (6 bases). Germline V gives CDR1 LGHNA, CDR2 YSLEER. The CDR3 sequence is 14 residues long. Trimming left V 5 bases short and J 2 bases short, with 10 bases between. The CDR3 coding sequence is TGCGCCAGCAGCGAGCGGGCGCCCTACAATGAGCAGTTCTTC. This encodes CASSERAPYNEQFF.

The sample holds a few counts of this clonotype. The rearrangement links TRBV6-2 or TRBV6-3 to TRBJ2-3; D remains ambiguous. V was trimmed by 6 bases and J by 0 bases, leaving 7 bases between them. CDR3 length equals 13 residues. CDR1 is MNHEY and CDR2 is SVGEGT in the germline V gene. The CDR3 sequence is CASRPGSTDTQYF. CDR3 coding DNA: TGTGCCAGCAGACCGGGCAGCACAGATACGCAGTATTTT.

The chain uses TRBV20-1 and TRBJ1-6; 11 nucleotides agree with TRBD1. The length of the CDR3 is 16 residues. Germline loops: CDR1 DFQATT, CDR2 SNEGSKA (reference sequence). The ends lost 6 bases at V and 6 bases at J; junction bases unmatched: 10. CDR3 in DNA: TGCAGTGCAGCTGGGACAGGGGGAGTGGGTAATTCACCCCTCCACTTT. This encodes CSAAGTGGVGNSPLHF.

This clonotype was detected a few times. This sequence joins TRBV6-5 and TRBJ2-3; weak D call: TRBD2 (6 bases). Between the trimmed V and J ends, which lost 4 bases and 5 bases, there was a span of 22 bases. The CDR3 has 17 residues. The germline V gene encodes CDR1 MNHEY and CDR2 SVGAGI. The CDR3 loop reads CASSSQRPGLVGDTQYF. In nucleotides, the CDR3 is TGTGCCAGCAGTTCCCAAAGGCCGGGACTGGTAGGAGATACGCAGTATTTT.

CDR3 amino acids: CSARPGLAGANTGELFF. The CDR3, as DNA: TGCAGTGCTAGGCCCGGACTAGCGGGAGCGAACACCGGGGAGCTGTTTTTT. J is TRBJ2-2 and V is TRBV20-1; TRBD2 matches 13 bases. Germline CDR1 DFQATT, CDR2 SNEGSKA (reference sequence). The CDR3 runs to 17 residues. Losses at the gene ends were 3 bases for V and 0 bases for J; bases not matched to a gene: 4.

The chain employs TRBV3-1 and TRBJ2-2, with D possibly called TRBD1 or TRBD2 (5 bases each). Germline V CDR1 and CDR2: LGHDT, YNNKEL (reference sequence). The ends were cut back, 4 bases at V and 8 bases at J, with 14 bases in the middle. This CDR3 contains 14 residues. As DNA, the CDR3 is TGTGCCAGCAGCCCCCGGGGCCCCACGGGGGAGCTGTTTTTT. Translated, it gives CASSPRGPTGELFF.

The rearrangement joins TRBV7-9 to TRBJ1-1, with D perhaps TRBD1 (5 bases). Trimming pared 1 base from V and 6 bases from J, leaving 9 bases between. The CDR3 contains 13 residues. Germline V gene lookup returns CDR1 SEHNR and CDR2 FQNEAQ (reference sequence). CDR3 in DNA: TGTGCCAGCAGCTTAGTGGGGGGGGCTGAAGCTTTCTTT. As protein: CASSLVGGAEAFF. The whole variable domain, filled in from reference TRBV7-9 and TRBJ1-1, reads DTGVSQNPRHKITKRGQNVTFRCDPISEHNRLYWYRQTLGQGPEFLTYFQNEAQLEKSRLLSDRFSAERPKGSFSTLEIQRTEQGDSAMYLCASSLVGGAEAFFGQGTRLTVV.

The chain has TRBV7-6 and TRBJ1-1; D may be TRBD1 (5 bases). The V gene lost 3 bases and the J gene lost 1 base, with 12 bases spanning the gap. Germline-derived CDR1 and CDR2 are SGHVS and FNYEAQ. The CDR3 has 15 amino acids. CDR3 nucleotide sequence: TGTGCCAGCAGCTTTCAGGGCCCCCCGAACACTGAAGCTTTCTTT. The encoded protein is CASSFQGPPNTEAFF.

This rearrangement joins TRBV7-8 to TRBJ2-3, with 9 bases identical to TRBD2. The CDR3 runs to 15 residues. V lost 5 bases and J lost 2; bases outside the gene matches: 5. CDR1 and CDR2 (germline): SGHVS, FQNEAQ. CDR3 DNA sequence: TGTGCCAGCAGCCCTAGCGGGGAGACCACAGATACGCAGTATTTT. This codes for CASSPSGETTDTQYF.

The V gene is TRBV7-2, the J gene TRBJ2-4; weak D call: TRBD2 (6 bases). Trimming removed 4 bases at V and 1 base at J, with 8 bases between. The germline CDR1 and CDR2 sequences are SGHTA and FQGNSA. This CDR3 contains 14 residues. The CDR3 is CASSWGVAKNIQYF. The CDR3 nucleotides are TGTGCCAGCAGCTGGGGGGTGGCCAAAAACATTCAGTACTTC.

This clonotype has at least ten counts. The rearrangement uses TRBV5-5 and TRBJ2-7; weak D call: TRBD1 (5 bases). Looked up from germline, CDR1 is SGHKS and CDR2 is YYEKEE (reference sequence). The V and J ends lost 1 base and 0 bases respectively, with 8 bases between them. CDR3 size: 14 residues. The CDR3 spells CASSLSDTSYEQYV. CDR3 nucleotide sequence: TGTGCCAGCAGCTTGTCGGACACCTCCTACGAGCAGTACGTC.

V is TRBV6-5 and J is TRBJ1-6, with D possibly matching TRBD1 (6 bases). Germline-derived CDR1 and CDR2 are MNHEY and SVGAGI. The CDR3 consists of 16 residues. Trimming removed 6 bases from V and 7 bases from J, with 19 bases in between. The CDR3 sequence is CASSSTQGRANSPLHF. CDR3 sequence (DNA): TGTGCCAGCAGCTCCACTCAGGGGCGGGCAAATTCACCCCTCCACTTT.

In DNA form, the CDR3 reads TGTGCCAGCAGTGAAGGATACCAGCGAGAGCAGTACTTC. Its translation: CASSEGYQREQYF. V gene TRBV6-1 combines with J gene TRBJ2-7, with unresolved D. This CDR3 is 13 amino acids long. The germline gives CDR1 MNHNS, CDR2 SASEGT. The ends were cut back, 1 base at V and 7 bases at J, with 11 bases in the middle.

This clonotype was detected only a few times. V usage is TRBV13 and J usage is TRBJ2-5; 7 positions match TRBD2. The V gene's germline CDR1 is PRHDT and CDR2 FYEKMQ (reference sequence). CDR3 length: 13 residues. J was trimmed by 5 bases and V by 4 bases; bases with no gene match: 4. The CDR3, as DNA: TGTGCCAGCAGCTCGCGGACTAGTGAGACCCAGTACTTC. This codes for CASSSRTSETQYF. Filled out from reference TRBV13 and TRBJ2-5, the complete variable domain reads AAGVIQSPRHLIKEKRETATLKCYPIPRHDTVYWYQQGPGQDPQFLISFYEKMQSDKGSIPDRFSAQQFSDYHSELNMSSLELGDSALYFCASSSRTSETQYFGPGTRLLVL.

This clonotype was observed a few times. This chain connects TRBV9 to TRBJ2-1; D remains ambiguous. Per the germline V gene, CDR1 is SGDLS and CDR2 is YYNGEE. V lost 2 bases, J lost 0 bases, and 9 bases lay in between. The CDR3 has 15 residues. The CDR3 region is CASSVAQSSYNEQFF. CDR3 DNA: TGTGCCAGCAGCGTCGCGCAGAGCTCCTACAATGAGCAGTTCTTC.

This clonotype has more than one count but fewer than ten. The chain has TRBV24-1 and TRBJ1-5, with a weak D call TRBD1 (6 bases). Trimming took 4 bases from V and 0 from J, leaving 15 bases between them. Germline CDR1 is KGHDR and CDR2 is SFDVKD. There are 17 residues in the CDR3. The CDR3 DNA reads as TGTGCCACCAGTGACACCAAGGACAGCTATAGCAATCAGCCCCAGCATTTT. Protein sequence: CATSDTKDSYSNQPQHF.

The V call is TRBV7-3, the J call TRBJ2-3, with D perhaps assigned TRBD1 or TRBD2 (5 bases each). V dropped 3 bases and J dropped 6 bases, with 10 bases sitting between them. Germline V gives CDR1 SGHTA, CDR2 FQGTGA. This CDR3 contains 13 residues. Written as DNA, the CDR3 is TGTGCCAGCAGCTTCGGGACGAGCGATACGCAGTATTTT. Translation: CASSFGTSDTQYF.